Many counts were recorded for the clone carrying this TCR beta chain. Its antigen remains unidentified. Germline loops: CDR1 SNHLY, CDR2 FYNNEI. V was cut by 6 bases and J by 0 bases, with 12 bases left in between. The CDR3 covers 15 residues. Attached unique molecular identifiers marked individual cDNA molecules. TCRdb re-analysed the 5' RACE reads in MiXCR, keeping a single row per CDR3 protein. The data hold about 48,000 distinct CDR3 sequences, with 7% to 8% observed a single time. This record belongs to a study of early T cells in non-severe SARS-CoV-2 infection. Across the study: Sequencing of bulk RNA from unsorted whole blood was done, without chain pairing.

Broader study findings: Reliance on VDJdb matching favored anti-spike CD8 responses; private and CD4 specificities were missed.

This receptor was taken from an adult who was a healthcare worker with PCR-confirmed SARS-CoV-2 infection or an uninfected control (not recorded which). J is TRBJ1-3 and V is TRBV2; tentative D call: TRBD1 (5 bases). Sequencing was done on a sample of whole blood. This CDR3 is CASSGDRNSGNTIYF. The CDR3 nucleotides are TGTGCCAGCAGCGGGGACCGAAACTCTGGAAACACCATATATTTT. Full variable domain (missing parts from reference TRBV2 and TRBJ1-3): EPEVTQTPSHQVTQMGQEVILRCVPISNHLYFYWYRQILGQKVEFLVSFYNNEISEKSEIFDDQFSVERPDGSNFTLKIRSTKLEDSAMYFCASSGDRNSGNTIYFGEGSWLTVV.